This T cell receptor (beta chain) was identified in a study of T-cell memory formation after mild COVID-19. CDR1 and CDR2 (germline): DFQATT, SNEGSKA (reference sequence). Trimming took off 3 bases at V and 2 bases at J, with 20 bases between the two ends. The CDR3 loop spans 17 amino acids. Comments on this clonotype: Its specificity is unknown.

TCRdb independently ran MiXCR on the 5' RACE reads; one entry per CDR3 protein. The data hold around 250,000 distinct CDR3 sequences, with approximately 15% observed a single time. Study-wide points: Largely, contracting CD4+ clones fell within CM and EM, and contracting CD8+ clones within EMRA. Some responding clones appeared in pre-infection memory, suggesting cross-reactive memory joined.

Input material: PBMCs or a T cell subset sorted from them (not recorded which). The chain has TRBV20-1 and TRBJ2-4; D ambiguous. The TCR was taken from an adult woman who had mild COVID-19 (a few samples of this study predate the infection). Cell type and time point are not known. This CDR3 is CSARGFVSVGTKNIQYF. The CDR3 nucleotides read TGCAGTGCTAGGGGGTTCGTGTCCGTGGGGACCAAAAACATTCAGTACTTC.